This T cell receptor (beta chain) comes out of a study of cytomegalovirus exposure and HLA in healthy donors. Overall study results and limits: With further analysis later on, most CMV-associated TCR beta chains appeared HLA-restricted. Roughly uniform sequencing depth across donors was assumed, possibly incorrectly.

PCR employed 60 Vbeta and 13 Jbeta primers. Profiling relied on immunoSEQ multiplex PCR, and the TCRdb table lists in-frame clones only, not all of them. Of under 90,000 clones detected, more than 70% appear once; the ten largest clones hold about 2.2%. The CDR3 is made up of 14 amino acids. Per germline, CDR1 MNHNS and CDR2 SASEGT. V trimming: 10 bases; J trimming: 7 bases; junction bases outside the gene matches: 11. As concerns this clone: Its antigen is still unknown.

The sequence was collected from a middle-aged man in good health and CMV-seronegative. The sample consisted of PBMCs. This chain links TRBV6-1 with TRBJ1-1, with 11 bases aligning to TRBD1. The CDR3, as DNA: TGTGCCACGGCCGGGACAGGGGGGAGATATGAAGCTTTCTTT. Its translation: CATAGTGGRYEAFF.